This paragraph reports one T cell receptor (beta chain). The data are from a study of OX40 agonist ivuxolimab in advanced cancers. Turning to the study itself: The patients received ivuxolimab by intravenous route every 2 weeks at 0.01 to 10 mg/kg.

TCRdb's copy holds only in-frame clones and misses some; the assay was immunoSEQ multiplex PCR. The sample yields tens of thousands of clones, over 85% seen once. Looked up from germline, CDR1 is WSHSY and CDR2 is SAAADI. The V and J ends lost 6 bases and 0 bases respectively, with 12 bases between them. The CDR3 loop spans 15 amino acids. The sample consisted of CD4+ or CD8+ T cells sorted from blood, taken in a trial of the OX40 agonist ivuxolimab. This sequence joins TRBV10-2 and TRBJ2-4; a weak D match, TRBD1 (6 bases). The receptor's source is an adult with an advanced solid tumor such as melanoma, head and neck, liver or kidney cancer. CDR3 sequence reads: CASSLGQLAKNIQYF. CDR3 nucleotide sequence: TGCGCCAGCAGCCTGGGACAATTAGCCAAAAACATTCAGTACTTC.